This T cell receptor (beta chain) was recorded in a study of early T cells in non-severe SARS-CoV-2 infection. This clonotype occurred many times. Attachment of unique molecular identifiers was made to individual cDNA molecules. TCRdb re-analysed the 5' RACE reads in MiXCR, keeping a single row per CDR3 protein. Altogether approximately 70,000 distinct CDR3 sequences are present, roughly 12% being singletons, with the ten largest covering roughly 2.5%. The clonotype comes from an adult who was a healthcare worker with PCR-confirmed SARS-CoV-2 infection or an uninfected control (not recorded which). The sample here was whole blood, taken at baseline.

Here the CDR3 DNA reads TGCAGTGCTCCCAGCTCGACAGGCAACTATGGCTACACCTTC. Translation: CSAPSSTGNYGYTF. The V and J genes are TRBV20-1 and TRBJ1-2, with D possibly being TRBD1 (6 bases). From germline, CDR1 is DFQATT and CDR2 SNEGSKA (reference sequence). Trimming removed 5 bases at V and 2 bases at J, with 15 bases between. CDR3 length: 14 residues.